The clone carrying this TCR beta chain has only a few counts. The sample belongs to a study of cytomegalovirus exposure and HLA in healthy donors. The V end lost 3 bases, the J end lost 2 bases, and 14 bases lay between the germline ends. CDR3 length: 16 residues. The germline CDR1 and CDR2 sequences are LGHNA and YSLEER. It was with 60 Vbeta and 13 Jbeta primers that the PCR ran. Here immunoSEQ multiplex PCR was the method, and the copy in TCRdb shows in-frame clones only, minus some. The repertoire holds about 170,000 clones, with roughly two thirds as singletons. Sequenced material: PBMCs. This receptor was identified in a woman aged 18-35 years in good health and CMV-seropositive. The V call is TRBV4-3, the J call TRBJ2-1; D might be TRBD2 (6 bases). CDR3 loop: CASSQSGTGAYNEQFF. The CDR3 DNA reads as TGCGCCAGCAGCCAGTCAGGGACGGGGGCCTACAATGAGCAGTTCTTC.